This T cell receptor beta chain was recovered during a study of T cell repertoires in cytomegalovirus infection. V gave up 4 bases and J gave up 4 bases, with 22 bases separating them. CDR3 length: 17 residues. In germline, CDR1 is SGHTA, CDR2 FQGNSA. TCRdb re-analysed the reads in MiXCR, keeping a single row per CDR3 protein. The sample comprises fewer than 700,000 distinct CDR3 sequences, more than 20% of which are singletons, and around 8% rests with the top ten. The table lists this clonotype with a few counts. V is TRBV7-2 and J is TRBJ1-2, with D hard to call. The clonotype was recovered from a human donor in good health (CMV status not recorded). Some clones in this sample may be carry-over from other donors' samples. The material sequenced was CD8+ T cells from PBMCs. CDR3 sequence reads: CASSSMTLTVGSYGYTF. The DNA for the CDR3 is TGTGCCAGCAGCTCGATGACTCTTACAGTGGGAAGCTATGGCTACACCTTC.